This is a list of T cell receptor beta chains from one sample in a study of beta chain features in type 1 diabetes. Some clones are missing from TCRdb's copy, which holds only in-frame ones; the method was immunoSEQ multiplex PCR. In the table there are more than 150,000 clones, less than 9.5% of which are singletons. The sample taken for sequencing was central memory CD4+ T cells from blood. The receptor set was obtained from a woman younger than 35 in good health. Both conserved end residues are part of each CDR3. Each record gives: clone size, V gene, J gene, D gene, CDR3 length, CDR3 DNA, CDR3 protein. D genes are given only for firm matches. Size is omitted from some rows. Given values are once, few, many or a class for expanded clones.

clone size: few
V gene: TRBV25-1
J gene: TRBJ2-7
D gene: TRBD2
CDR3 length: 16
CDR3 DNA: TGTGCCAGCAATCCCCCCGGGACTAGCGGGAGGTACGAGCAGTACTTC
CDR3 protein: CASNPPGTSGRYEQYF

clone size: -
V gene: TRBV19
J gene: TRBJ2-7
D gene: -
CDR3 length: 11
CDR3 DNA: TGTGCCAGTAGTTCTCGTTACGAGCAGTACTTC
CDR3 protein: CASSSRYEQYF

clone size: -
V gene: TRBV6-5
J gene: TRBJ1-5
D gene: -
CDR3 length: 15
CDR3 DNA: TGTGCCAGCAGTTATAGACGGGGTTTATGGCAGCCCCAGCATTTT
CDR3 protein: CASSYRRGLWQPQHF

clone size: -
V gene: TRBV7-2
J gene: TRBJ2-5
D gene: -
CDR3 length: 14
CDR3 DNA: TGTGCCAGCAGTTTTGGCGCCGGAGGAGAGACCCAGTACTTC
CDR3 protein: CASSFGAGGETQYF

clone size: -
V gene: TRBV5-1
J gene: TRBJ2-5
D gene: -
CDR3 length: 15
CDR3 DNA: TGCGCCAGCAGCTTGGAGGGACTGCCCCAAGAGACCCAGTACTTC
CDR3 protein: CASSLEGLPQETQYF

clone size: -
V gene: TRBV6-6
J gene: TRBJ2-5
D gene: -
CDR3 length: 13
CDR3 DNA: TGTGCCAGCAGTCCAGTTAGGGGGGAGACCCAGTACTTC
CDR3 protein: CASSPVRGETQYF

clone size: few
V gene: TRBV5-1
J gene: TRBJ2-1
D gene: -
CDR3 length: 15
CDR3 DNA: TGCGCCAGCAGCCCCGCTGGGAGCTCCTACAATGAGCAGTTCTTC
CDR3 protein: CASSPAGSSYNEQFF

clone size: -
V gene: TRBV7-9
J gene: TRBJ2-7
D gene: TRBD1
CDR3 length: 11
CDR3 DNA: TGTGCCAGCAGCTCCGGACAGGGGTTGTACTTC
CDR3 protein: CASSSGQGLYF

clone size: few
V gene: TRBV7-9
J gene: TRBJ2-7
D gene: -
CDR3 length: 16
CDR3 DNA: TGTGCCAGCAGCTTAGCGAATTCGGTCGGGTCCTACGAGCAGTACTTC
CDR3 protein: CASSLANSVGSYEQYF

clone size: many
V gene: TRBV25-1
J gene: TRBJ2-7
D gene: -
CDR3 length: 12
CDR3 DNA: TGTGCCAGCAGTGAATATCAAAACGAGCAGTACTTC
CDR3 protein: CASSEYQNEQYF

clone size: -
V gene: TRBV28
J gene: TRBJ1-1
D gene: TRBD1
CDR3 length: 14
CDR3 DNA: TGTGCCAGCAGTTCAGGGGGCGCAAGTACTGAAGCTTTCTTT
CDR3 protein: CASSSGGASTEAFF

clone size: -
V gene: TRBV7-2
J gene: TRBJ1-2
D gene: -
CDR3 length: 12
CDR3 DNA: TGTGCCAGCAGCTCGACAGTCGGGGGCTACACCTTC
CDR3 protein: CASSSTVGGYTF

clone size: -
V gene: TRBV5-1
J gene: TRBJ2-7
D gene: TRBD1
CDR3 length: 15
CDR3 DNA: TGCGCCAGCAGCTCGGCACAGGGGTTCGGGTACGAGCAGTACTTC
CDR3 protein: CASSSAQGFGYEQYF

clone size: few
V gene: TRBV12-5
J gene: TRBJ2-7
D gene: TRBD2
CDR3 length: 13
CDR3 DNA: TGTGCTAGTGGTTTAGGGTCCGGGAGGGAGCAGTACTTC
CDR3 protein: CASGLGSGREQYF

clone size: -
V gene: TRBV7-2
J gene: TRBJ2-1
D gene: TRBD1
CDR3 length: 15
CDR3 DNA: TGTGCCAGCAGCTTGGGACAGGAGCTCTACAATGAGCAGTTCTTC
CDR3 protein: CASSLGQELYNEQFF

clone size: -
V gene: TRBV5-1
J gene: TRBJ2-1
D gene: TRBD1
CDR3 length: 14
CDR3 DNA: TGCGCCAGCAGCTCGGACAGGGTCTACAATGAGCAGTTCTTC
CDR3 protein: CASSSDRVYNEQFF

clone size: -
V gene: TRBV7-2
J gene: TRBJ2-3
D gene: TRBD2
CDR3 length: 15
CDR3 DNA: TGTGCCAGCAGCTTCGCGGGGGGGCCGAGAGATACGCAGTATTTT
CDR3 protein: CASSFAGGPRDTQYF